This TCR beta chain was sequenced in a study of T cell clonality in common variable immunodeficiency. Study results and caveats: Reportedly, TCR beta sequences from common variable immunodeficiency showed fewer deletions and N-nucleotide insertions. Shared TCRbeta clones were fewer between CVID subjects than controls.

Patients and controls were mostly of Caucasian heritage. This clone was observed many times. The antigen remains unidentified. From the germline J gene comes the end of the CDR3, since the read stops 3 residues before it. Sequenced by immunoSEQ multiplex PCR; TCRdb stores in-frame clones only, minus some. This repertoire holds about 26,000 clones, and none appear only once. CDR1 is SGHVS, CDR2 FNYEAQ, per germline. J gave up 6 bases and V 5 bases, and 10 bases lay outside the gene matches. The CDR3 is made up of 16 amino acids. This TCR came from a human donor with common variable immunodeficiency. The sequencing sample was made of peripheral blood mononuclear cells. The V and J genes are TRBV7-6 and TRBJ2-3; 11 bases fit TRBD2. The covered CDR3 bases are TGTGCCAGCAGCCCCATAGCGGGAGGGAGAATTGATACG. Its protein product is CASSPIAGGRIDT. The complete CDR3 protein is CASSPIAGGRIDTQYF. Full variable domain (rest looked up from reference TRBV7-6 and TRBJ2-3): GAGVSQSPRYKVTKRGQDVALRCDPISGHVSLYWYRQALGQGPEFLTYFNYEAQQDKSGLPNDRFSAERPEGSISTLTIQRTEQRDSAMYRCASSPIAGGRIDTQYFGPGTRLTVL.